Presented here are 25 T cell receptor beta chains from one specimen sequenced in a study of blood T cell repertoires in COVID-19. Assay: immunoSEQ multiplex PCR; the TCRdb copy retains only in-frame clones and omits some. The top ten clones hold around 2.8% of a sample with about 270,000 clones, under 95% of them seen once. The source material was PBMCs or T cells enriched from blood (not recorded which). The receptors derive from a man aged 40-49 years who had been exposed to COVID-19.

This chain uses TRBV6-5 with TRBJ2-1; 7 nucleotides match TRBD1. The junction had 11 bases not matched to a gene; V was cut back by 4 bases and J by 11 bases. CDR1 and CDR2 (germline): MNHEY, SVGAGI. The CDR3 loop spans 14 amino acids. The CDR3 DNA follows: TGTGCCAGCAGTTCTCCACCAAAGACAGGGCAGCAGTTCTTC. This codes for CASSSPPKTGQQFF.

This clone was counted once. This chain links TRBV7-3 with TRBJ2-3, with D possibly matching TRBD2 (5 bases). The CDR3 has 13 amino acids. CDR1 and CDR2 from the germline V gene are SGHTA and FQGTGA. Trimming shortened V by 2 bases and J by 6 bases, and 9 bases separated the two germline ends. CDR3 sequence (DNA): TGTGCCAGCAGCTTAGTTTCGGGGGATACGCAGTATTTT. Translating gives CASSLVSGDTQYF. Filled out from reference TRBV7-3 and TRBJ2-3, the complete variable domain reads GAGVSQTPSNKVTEKGKYVELRCDPISGHTALYWYRQSLGQGPEFLIYFQGTGAADDSGLPNDRFFAVRPEGSVSTLKIQRTERGDSAVYLCASSLVSGDTQYFGPGTRLTVL.

This rearrangement joins TRBV19 to TRBJ1-2, with D possibly TRBD1 on 5 matching bases. This CDR3 is 15 amino acids long. Trimming took 3 bases from V and 4 from J, leaving 15 bases between them. The V gene's germline CDR1 is LNHDA and CDR2 SQIVND (reference sequence). For the CDR3, the DNA is TGTGCCAGTAGTATCGAGTCCATTGGGGCCTATGGCTACACCTTC. It codes for CASSIESIGAYGYTF.

The chain uses TRBV2 and TRBJ1-2, with 8 bases identical to TRBD1. Germline trimming cut 5 bases from V and 7 bases from J; bases unmatched to any gene: 12. Looked up from germline, CDR1 is SNHLY and CDR2 is FYNNEI. The CDR3 is made up of 15 amino acids. The CDR3, as DNA: TGTGCCAGCAGTTTCGGGACAGGCACTGGATTTGGCTACACCTTC. It yields the protein CASSFGTGTGFGYTF.

The chain is built from TRBV12-5 and TRBJ1-5; TRBD1 aligns across 7 bases. This CDR3 region has 15 residues. CDR1 is LGHNT, CDR2 FRNRAP, per germline. Trimming at V came to 6 bases and at J to 4 bases, leaving 9 bases not matched to a gene. The CDR3 DNA reads as TGTGCTAGTGGGGGGGACAGCTTGGAAAATCAGCCCCAGCATTTT. It yields the protein CASGGDSLENQPQHF.

V is TRBV6-2 or TRBV6-3 and J is TRBJ2-7, with a possible D match to TRBD2 (5 bases). V shed 0 bases and J shed 6 bases, with 9 bases lying between them. This CDR3 contains 13 residues. Germline V gene sequence: CDR1 MNHEY, CDR2 SVGEGT. CDR3 loop: CASSYSRVTEQYF. CDR3 sequence (DNA): TGTGCCAGCAGTTACTCGAGGGTCACCGAGCAGTACTTC.

CDR3 sequence: CASHRLGQSGNQPQHF. As DNA, the CDR3 is TGTGCCTCCCATCGTCTAGGCCAGTCGGGCAATCAGCCCCAGCATTTT. The rearrangement links TRBV27 to TRBJ1-5; no definite D call. The CDR3 consists of 16 residues. Trimming took 11 bases from V and 2 from J, leaving 22 bases between them. Germline CDR1 is MNHEY and CDR2 is SMNVEV (reference sequence).

The chain recombines TRBV3-1 (or the pseudogene TRBV3-2) with TRBJ2-1; D may be TRBD2 (5 bases). The V end lost 1 base, the J end lost 1 base, and 14 bases lay between the germline ends. The CDR3 has 17 residues. The germline V gene has CDR1 LGHDT and CDR2 YNNKEL (reference sequence). The CDR3 here is CASSQALLVPSYNEQFF. The CDR3 nucleotides read TGTGCCAGCAGCCAAGCCTTACTAGTCCCGTCCTACAATGAGCAGTTCTTC.

This sequence joins TRBV14 and TRBJ2-1; 10 bases are shared with TRBD2. This CDR3 region has 15 residues. From germline, CDR1 is SGHDN and CDR2 FVKESK. V trimming: 6 bases; J trimming: 3 bases; junction bases outside the gene matches: 5. CDR3 coding DNA: TGTGCCAGCAGACCCACTAGCGGGGACTACAATGAGCAGTTCTTC. It translates to CASRPTSGDYNEQFF.

The CDR3 here is CASSISQGGNEKLFF. As DNA, the CDR3 is TGCGCCAGCAGCATCAGTCAGGGGGGAAATGAAAAACTGTTTTTT. The genes are TRBV5-1 and TRBJ1-4, with 7 bases that match TRBD1. Per the germline V gene, CDR1 is SGHRS and CDR2 is YFSETQ. V dropped 4 bases and J dropped 5; count of bases not matched to a gene: 8. The CDR3 contains 15 residues.

The genes are TRBV5-4 and TRBJ2-7, with 11 positions matching TRBD2. Germline-derived CDR1 and CDR2 are SGHNT and YYREEE (reference sequence). Trimming took 4 bases from V and 1 from J; bases not matched to a gene: 4. This CDR3 comprises 15 residues. The CDR3 coding sequence is TGTGCCAGCAGCCTAACTAGCGGGAGTTCCTACGAGCAGTACTTC. Translated, it gives CASSLTSGSSYEQYF.

The V and J genes are TRBV10-3 and TRBJ1-5, with 7 bases fitting TRBD1. CDR1 ENHRY and CDR2 SYGVKD come from the germline V gene. The CDR3 runs to 15 residues. V trimming: 4 bases; J trimming: 3 bases; junction bases outside the gene matches: 6. The CDR3 sequence is CAISAYRGPNQPQHF. CDR3 sequence (DNA): TGTGCCATCAGTGCCTACAGGGGCCCCAATCAGCCCCAGCATTTT.

V and J are TRBV12-3 or TRBV12-4 and TRBJ2-7; D is undetermined. V gave up 3 bases and J gave up 8 bases, with 5 bases separating them. The CDR3 length is 10 residues. The CDR3 DNA follows: TGTGCCAGCAGTTTGGAGCAGCAGTACTTC. It encodes CASSLEQQYF.

The rearrangement links TRBV4-1 to TRBJ1-1; 7 bases line up with TRBD1. Germline V gives CDR1 MGHRA, CDR2 YSYEKL. The CDR3 is 15 amino acids. J was trimmed by 1 base and V by 4 bases; bases with no gene match: 6. In DNA form, the CDR3 reads TGCGCCAGCAGCCCTGGGACAGCTAGGAACACTGAAGCTTTCTTT. Protein sequence: CASSPGTARNTEAFF.

This chain links TRBV5-5 with TRBJ2-1; 7 bases agree with TRBD2. Germline CDR1 reads SGHKS; CDR2 reads YYEKEE (reference sequence). Trimming removed 4 bases from V and 5 bases from J; junction bases left unmatched: 15. The CDR3 length is 17 residues. The CDR3 DNA sequence: TGTGCCAGCAGCCTACTAGCGTACGAAGGCAGGGACAATGAGCAGTTCTTC. The encoded protein is CASSLLAYEGRDNEQFF.

This clone was found a few times. The rearrangement uses TRBV30 and TRBJ2-2; D is perhaps TRBD2 (6 bases). Germline CDR1 is GTSNPN and CDR2 is SVGIG (reference sequence). The CDR3 runs to 15 residues. Trimming cost V 6 bases and J 0 bases, with 14 bases left between them. In DNA, the CDR3 is TGTGCCTGCCATGGGAGGCCCTCGAACACCGGGGAGCTGTTTTTT. It encodes CACHGRPSNTGELFF.

The V call is TRBV29-1, the J call TRBJ2-1; D perhaps matches TRBD2 (5 bases). CDR3 length equals 11 residues. V shed 6 bases and J shed 8 bases, with 11 bases lying between them. Germline V gene sequence: CDR1 SQVTM, CDR2 ANQGSEA. The CDR3 DNA follows: TGCAGCGTGGGAGAGGGCCATGAGCAGTTCTTC. Translation gives CSVGEGHEQFF.

The rearrangement joins TRBV11-3 to TRBJ1-2; D is unresolved. Germline lookup yields CDR1 SGHNT and CDR2 YENEEA. The CDR3 length is 12 residues. Trimming cost V 5 bases and J 4 bases, with 8 bases left between them. The CDR3 loop reads CASSGRSYGYTF. The CDR3 nucleotides are TGTGCCAGCAGCGGGAGGTCCTATGGCTACACCTTC.

The chain joins TRBV7-9 to TRBJ1-1, with a possible D match to TRBD1 (5 bases). The CDR3 spans 13 residues. Trimming took 2 bases from V and 3 from J, leaving 7 bases between them. Germline V gene sequence: CDR1 SEHNR, CDR2 FQNEAQ (reference sequence). The CDR3 region has the DNA TGTGCCAGCAGCTTACAGGGATACACTGAAGCTTTCTTT. This encodes CASSLQGYTEAFF.

The rearrangement joins TRBV11-3 to TRBJ2-2; 9 bases map to TRBD1. The length of the CDR3 is 15 residues. Germline V gene sequence: CDR1 SGHNT, CDR2 YENEEA. With V trimmed by 8 bases and J by 1 base, 5 bases remained unmatched. CDR3 loop: CASATGGGNTGELFF. For the CDR3, the DNA is TGTGCCAGCGCGACAGGGGGTGGGAACACCGGGGAGCTGTTTTTT.

The rearrangement links TRBV5-1 to TRBJ1-5; D perhaps matches TRBD1 (5 bases). The CDR3 covers 15 residues. The germline gives CDR1 SGHRS, CDR2 YFSETQ. The V gene lost 1 base and the J gene lost 6 bases, with 14 bases spanning the gap. The CDR3 reads CASSLSGGVLQPQHF. DNA of the CDR3: TGCGCCAGCAGCTTGAGCGGGGGGGTCCTTCAGCCCCAGCATTTT.

CDR3 loop: CARSTQNTGELFF. As DNA, the CDR3 is TGTGCCAGAAGTACACAGAACACCGGGGAGCTGTTTTTT. The rearrangement joins TRBV5-4 to TRBJ2-2; no definite D call. V lost 8 bases to trimming and J lost 1 base, with 9 bases between them. CDR1 and CDR2 from the germline V gene are SGHNT and YYREEE (reference sequence). The CDR3 has 13 residues.

This chain joins TRBV28 and TRBJ1-4; D gene uncertain. V lost 2 bases and J lost 6, with 7 bases in between. The length of the CDR3 is 13 residues. The germline CDR1 and CDR2 sequences are MDHEN and SYDVKM. The CDR3 sequence is CASSLQSDEKLFF. The CDR3 coding sequence is TGTGCCAGCAGTTTACAGTCCGATGAAAAACTGTTTTTT.

This sequence joins TRBV9 and TRBJ2-2; maybe TRBD2 (5 bases). The ends were cut back, 3 bases at V and 9 bases at J, with 18 bases in the middle. The CDR3 consists of 15 residues. Germline V CDR1 and CDR2: SGDLS, YYNGEE. The CDR3 is CASSGGSGPGRELFF. In DNA, the CDR3 is TGTGCCAGCAGCGGTGGGAGCGGACCAGGCCGGGAGCTGTTTTTT.

In this sample, this clone turned up once. This chain links TRBV5-1 with TRBJ2-3; unclear D gene. Trimming left V 0 bases short and J 5 bases short, with 7 bases between. Germline V lookup: CDR1 SGHRS, CDR2 YFSETQ. This CDR3 comprises 13 residues. CDR3 bases: TGCGCCAGCAGCTTGGCAGGTCGAGATACGCAGTATTTT. As protein: CASSLAGRDTQYF.